The rows below give T cell receptor beta chains drawn from one sample of a study of CD8+ T cells in alopecia areata. Method: immunoSEQ multiplex PCR; TCRdb's copy keeps in-frame clones and lacks some. In the table there are more than 150,000 clones, roughly half of which are singletons. Here the sequenced sample was CD8+ T cells sorted from blood, taken at approximately week 51, from a patient treated with tofacitinib. The receptors were sampled from a human donor with alopecia areata. Each CDR3 is given without its conserved first and last residue. D genes are given only for firm matches.

cdr3_aa: ASSKGWLRAASNQPQH; j_call: TRBJ1-5; d_call: NA; v_call: TRBV19
cdr3_aa: ASIPGRDTLLDEQF; j_call: TRBJ2-1; d_call: NA; v_call: TRBV5-6
cdr3_aa: ASRPVALPYEQY; j_call: TRBJ2-7; d_call: NA; v_call: TRBV11-2
cdr3_aa: AIRPDGRGYEQY; j_call: TRBJ2-7; d_call: NA; v_call: TRBV10-3
cdr3_aa: ASSWTFAGFNGYT; j_call: TRBJ1-2; d_call: NA; v_call: TRBV5-1
cdr3_aa: ASSIAGQGIAYNEQF; j_call: TRBJ2-1; d_call: TRBD1; v_call: TRBV19
cdr3_aa: ASSVRPLGYGYT; j_call: TRBJ1-2; d_call: NA; v_call: TRBV27
cdr3_aa: ASSIYTGTNTGELF; j_call: TRBJ2-2; d_call: NA; v_call: TRBV19
cdr3_aa: ASSSDRDRVYEQY; j_call: TRBJ2-7; d_call: TRBD1; v_call: TRBV18
cdr3_aa: ASSLNYNEQF; j_call: TRBJ2-1; d_call: NA; v_call: TRBV18
cdr3_aa: SVHGDYEQY; j_call: TRBJ2-7; d_call: NA; v_call: TRBV29-1
cdr3_aa: ASSTGYIEQF; j_call: TRBJ2-1; d_call: NA; v_call: TRBV27
cdr3_aa: ASSLSGGYGYT; j_call: TRBJ1-2; d_call: NA; v_call: TRBV27
cdr3_aa: ASSLAGELF; j_call: TRBJ2-2; d_call: NA; v_call: TRBV5-6
cdr3_aa: ASSWTGVGANVLT; j_call: TRBJ2-6; d_call: TRBD1; v_call: TRBV5-1
cdr3_aa: ASSVNDDEQF; j_call: TRBJ2-1; d_call: NA; v_call: TRBV9
cdr3_aa: SVIDKANTGELF; j_call: TRBJ2-2; d_call: NA; v_call: TRBV29-1
cdr3_aa: ASGRGQGHQETQY; j_call: TRBJ2-5; d_call: TRBD1; v_call: TRBV12-5
cdr3_aa: ASSFHRGEGTEAF; j_call: TRBJ1-1; d_call: TRBD1; v_call: TRBV4-1
cdr3_aa: ASSLLASGGPETQY; j_call: TRBJ2-5; d_call: TRBD2; v_call: TRBV27
cdr3_aa: ASSPGNTEAF; j_call: TRBJ1-1; d_call: NA; v_call: TRBV9
cdr3_aa: AWSAGHAVSYNSPLH; j_call: TRBJ1-6; d_call: NA; v_call: TRBV30
cdr3_aa: ASSWDRAYNSPLH; j_call: TRBJ1-6; d_call: TRBD1; v_call: TRBV5-1
cdr3_aa: ASSLWLVETQY; j_call: TRBJ2-5; d_call: NA; v_call: TRBV11-2
cdr3_aa: ASSEYFGEKLF; j_call: TRBJ1-4; d_call: NA; v_call: TRBV25-1
cdr3_aa: ASSLGQGVSYT; j_call: TRBJ1-2; d_call: TRBD1; v_call: TRBV19
cdr3_aa: ASRGLAGSHNEQF; j_call: TRBJ2-1; d_call: TRBD2; v_call: TRBV6-5
cdr3_aa: ASSLDSGTAYEQY; j_call: TRBJ2-7; d_call: TRBD1; v_call: TRBV7-9
cdr3_aa: ATEDRVRGYGYT; j_call: TRBJ1-2; d_call: TRBD1; v_call: TRBV15
cdr3_aa: ASSLKQGLNTEAF; j_call: TRBJ1-1; d_call: NA; v_call: TRBV5-1
cdr3_aa: ASSYSRGPSYEQY; j_call: TRBJ2-7; d_call: NA; v_call: TRBV6-5
cdr3_aa: ASSLLPGMNTGELF; j_call: TRBJ2-2; d_call: NA; v_call: TRBV7-8
cdr3_aa: AWGGQGDNEKLF; j_call: TRBJ1-4; d_call: TRBD1; v_call: TRBV30
cdr3_aa: SVEGGETEDTQY; j_call: TRBJ2-3; d_call: NA; v_call: TRBV29-1
cdr3_aa: SASPGLMQF; j_call: TRBJ2-1; d_call: NA; v_call: TRBV20-1
cdr3_aa: ASSPSSGIYNEQF; j_call: TRBJ2-1; d_call: TRBD2; v_call: TRBV19
cdr3_aa: ACRDGVNYGYT; j_call: TRBJ1-2; d_call: NA; v_call: TRBV30
cdr3_aa: ASSSPLRGGDYEQY; j_call: TRBJ2-7; d_call: NA; v_call: TRBV7-9
cdr3_aa: ASSPHRASDTQY; j_call: TRBJ2-3; d_call: NA; v_call: TRBV11-2
cdr3_aa: ATSVGLAREQF; j_call: TRBJ2-1; d_call: NA; v_call: TRBV15
cdr3_aa: ASSAHPGQENYEQY; j_call: TRBJ2-7; d_call: TRBD1; v_call: TRBV9
cdr3_aa: ALEAGGFGYT; j_call: TRBJ1-2; d_call: TRBD1; v_call: TRBV7-2
cdr3_aa: ASSQDREETQY; j_call: TRBJ2-5; d_call: TRBD1; v_call: TRBV4-3
cdr3_aa: ASSLTGYSGELF; j_call: TRBJ2-2; d_call: NA; v_call: TRBV13
cdr3_aa: AITGERGTEAF; j_call: TRBJ1-1; d_call: NA; v_call: TRBV10-3
cdr3_aa: SVGVGRVGTGELF; j_call: TRBJ2-2; d_call: NA; v_call: TRBV29-1
cdr3_aa: ASSDRVRGNTIY; j_call: TRBJ1-3; d_call: NA; v_call: TRBV2
cdr3_aa: ASSPNPDTQY; j_call: TRBJ2-3; d_call: NA; v_call: TRBV27